What follows are 21 T cell receptor beta chains derived from one specimen sequenced in a study of T cells in Graves' hyperthyroidism and ophthalmopathy. Amplification of TCR beta CDR3 regions used RNA as the template. First-round RT-PCR with HTBI primers amplified the TCR CDR3 region. Using its own MiXCR run on the multiplex PCR reads, TCRdb lists one record per CDR3 protein. This sample yields about 58,000 distinct CDR3 sequences, of which roughly 52% are seen a single time; around 12% belongs to the top ten. The sequenced sample consisted of blood. These receptors all come from a woman aged 25 to 39 with Graves' ophthalmopathy.

CDR3 DNA sequence: TGTGCCAGCAGTAGAAACGGTGAGACCCAGTACTTC. As protein: CASSRNGETQYF. The rearrangement uses TRBV12-3 or TRBV12-4 and TRBJ2-5; no definite D call. The CDR3 has 12 residues. The V and J ends lost 5 bases and 5 bases respectively, with 9 bases between them.

This clonotype was counted ten times or more. This chain joins TRBV20-1 and TRBJ1-1; D unclear. Germline V gene data show CDR1 as DFQATT and CDR2 as SNEGSKA (reference sequence). Between the trimmed V and J ends, which lost 5 bases and 1 base, there was a span of 11 bases. CDR3 length equals 13 residues. For the CDR3, the DNA is TGCAGTGCTCGCACCGACGGGAACACTGAAGCTTTCTTT. Residues: CSARTDGNTEAFF.

This sequence joins TRBV19 and TRBJ1-5; 10 positions agree with TRBD1. Germline values: CDR1 LNHDA, CDR2 SQIVND (reference sequence). The CDR3 has 18 residues. Germline trimming cut 9 bases from V and 0 bases from J; bases unmatched to any gene: 14. The CDR3 coding sequence is TGTGCCAGCAGGGGGCCTTCCGGGACAGGGGATAGCAATCAGCCCCAGCATTTT. Protein product: CASRGPSGTGDSNQPQHF.

On this clonotype itself: It is likely a read error, because the conserved phenylalanine at the end of the CDR3 is missing. It is unclear where the CDR3 begins or ends on the DNA, so no DNA is shown, and the CDR3 is as TCRdb lists it. V usage is TRBV4-2 and J usage is TRBJ2-7. Germline V CDR1 and CDR2: LGHNA, YNFKEQ. A total of 8 residues make up the CDR3, ends included. The CDR3 sequence: CASSQYYT.

The chain carries TRBV7-3 and TRBJ2-1; D gene unclear. Between the trimmed V and J ends, which lost 3 bases and 2 bases, there was a span of 8 bases. The CDR3 has 14 amino acids. CDR1 and CDR2 (germline): SGHTA, FQGTGA. As DNA, the CDR3 is TGTGCCAGCAGCTTGGACCAGACCTACAATGAGCAGTTCTTC. Amino acid sequence: CASSLDQTYNEQFF.

This clonotype was counted ten times or more. J is TRBJ2-7 and V is TRBV5-4; 7 nucleotides align to TRBD1. V was pared by 6 bases and J by 6 bases, with 12 bases of the junction left unmatched. Germline V gene lookup returns CDR1 SGHNT and CDR2 YYREEE (reference sequence). The CDR3 is 14 amino acids. The CDR3, as DNA: TGTGCCAGCACCCCCAGACAGGGAAACTCCGAGCAGTACTTC. Translating gives CASTPRQGNSEQYF.

The genes are TRBV6-1 and TRBJ2-7, with 16 bases matching TRBD2. Germline V lookup: CDR1 MNHNS, CDR2 SASEGT. V trimming: 8 bases; J trimming: 5 bases; junction bases outside the gene matches: 15. The CDR3 is 18 residues long. DNA for the CDR3: TGTGCCAGCCTCCCGGGACTAGCGGGAGGGACCAGGCAAAACGAGCAGTACTTC. Protein product: CASLPGLAGGTRQNEQYF.

This clonotype was recorded many times. The J gene is TRBJ2-5, the V gene TRBV5-4, with TRBD2 matching over 11 bases. The CDR3 is 16 amino acids. V shed 4 bases, J shed 5 bases, and the junction held 10 bases outside the gene matches. Germline assignment: CDR1 SGHNT and CDR2 YYREEE (reference sequence). CDR3 loop: CASSRISGRGGETQYF. The CDR3 DNA sequence: TGTGCCAGCAGCCGTATTAGCGGGAGGGGCGGCGAGACCCAGTACTTC.

As to this clonotype: Because the CDR3's place on the DNA is in doubt, the DNA is left out and the CDR3 is given as listed by TCRdb. The V gene is TRBV11-2, the J gene TRBJ2-1; TRBD2 was called by the table and not checked on the DNA. The length of the CDR3 is 22 amino acids, counting both ends. CDR1 is SGHAT and CDR2 is FQNNGV in the germline V gene. The CDR3 loop reads CASSFYICSAYSRTSGFNEQFF.

A remark on this clonotype: At one of its ends the junction is not consistent with the germline gene, which may arise from a read error. The chain couples TRBV7-7 to TRBJ2-1, with D maybe TRBD2 (5 bases). Per the germline V gene, CDR1 is SSHAT and CDR2 is FNYEAQ (reference sequence). The CDR3 consists of 12 residues. CDR3 in amino acids: CASSSGVGEQFF. In DNA, the CDR3 is TGTGCTAGCAGCTCCGGGGTCGGGGAGCAGTTCTTC.

This clonotype was observed a handful of times. This chain links TRBV28 with TRBJ2-7, with 7 bases fitting TRBD2. The CDR3 extends over 16 amino acids. Per germline, CDR1 MDHEN and CDR2 SYDVKM. The ends lost 2 bases at V and 6 bases at J; junction bases unmatched: 13. CDR3 coding DNA: TGTGCCAGCAGTTTAGTGGGGGGGATAATTCTGGGCGAGCAGTACTTC. Translating gives CASSLVGGIILGEQYF.

This clonotype was counted once. The chain uses TRBV20-1 and TRBJ1-5; no clear D. V dropped 5 bases and J dropped 8 bases, with 19 bases sitting between them. The CDR3 runs to 14 residues. From germline, CDR1 is DFQATT and CDR2 SNEGSKA (reference sequence). CDR3 sequence reads: CSAYSRTTTKPQHF. As DNA, the CDR3 is TGCAGTGCTTATAGCAGGACTACGACGAAGCCCCAGCATTTT.

The chain combines TRBV28 with TRBJ2-3; 12 nucleotides align to TRBD2. The CDR3 extends over 17 amino acids. V lost 2 bases and J lost 7; bases outside the gene matches: 10. Germline lookup yields CDR1 MDHEN and CDR2 SYDVKM. The CDR3 nucleotides read TGTGCCAGCAGTTTACGCAAGACTAGCGGGAGTGCCAATACGCAGTATTTT. Its protein product is CASSLRKTSGSANTQYF. The variable domain in full, completed from reference TRBV28 and TRBJ2-3, reads DVKVTQSSRYLVKRTGEKVFLECVQDMDHENMFWYRQDPGLGLRLIYFSYDVKMKEKGDIPEGYSVSREKKERFSLILESASTNQTSMYLCASSLRKTSGSANTQYFGPGTRLTVL.

Only one count was recorded for this clonotype. The CDR3 ends on some other residue instead of the conserved phenylalanine or tryptophan, so this is likely a read error. The DNA is left out, because the CDR3 cannot be placed on it with certainty; the CDR3 is given as TCRdb lists it. The chain links TRBV7-7 to TRBJ2-1; TRBD1, the table's D call, was not compared with the DNA. Per germline, CDR1 SSHAT and CDR2 FNYEAQ (reference sequence). The CDR3 is made up of 18 amino acids, end residues included. The CDR3 region is CASSLTRAWNRGAGGSRA.

Comments on this clonotype: The junction shows a germline mismatch at one end, possibly a read error. This rearrangement joins TRBV4-1 to TRBJ1-2; 10 bases match TRBD1. This CDR3 contains 15 residues. Germline assignment: CDR1 MGHRA and CDR2 YSYEKL. The CDR3: CASSQDGQGDIGYTF. DNA for the CDR3: TGCGCCAGCAGTCAAGACGGACAGGGGGATATCGGCTACACCTTC.

The J gene is TRBJ1-1, the V gene TRBV7-3; 8 bases are shared with TRBD1. Germline trimming cut 4 bases from V and 1 base from J; bases unmatched to any gene: 17. The CDR3 is 19 amino acids. Germline V gene data show CDR1 as SGHTA and CDR2 as FQGTGA. The CDR3 protein is CASSWGPGQDKDGNTEAFF. The CDR3 DNA follows: TGTGCCAGCAGCTGGGGGCCGGGACAGGATAAGGATGGGAACACTGAAGCTTTCTTT.

A note on this clonotype: This may come from a read error, since a much larger clone is one base off. The genes are TRBV7-9 and TRBJ2-7, with TRBD2 identical over 11 bases. Germline V lookup: CDR1 SEHNR, CDR2 FQNEAQ (reference sequence). The CDR3 sequence is 16 residues long. CDR3 sequence: CPSSPGWLAGGYEQYF. CDR3 coding DNA: TGTCCCAGCAGCCCTGGTTGGCTAGCGGGAGGCTACGAGCAGTACTTC.

This clonotype was detected many times. V usage is TRBV7-9 and J usage is TRBJ1-4; D is uncertain. Germline CDR1 and CDR2: SEHNR and FQNEAQ (reference sequence). The CDR3 is made up of 14 amino acids. Trimming removed 4 bases at V and 7 bases at J, with 13 bases between. This CDR3 reads CASSSDHRGEKLFF. The CDR3 nucleotides read TGTGCCAGCAGCTCAGACCACCGCGGTGAAAAACTGTTTTTT.

At least ten counts were recorded for this clonotype. The CDR3 is CASRSVYEQYF. The DNA for the CDR3 is TGTGCCAGCAGATCCGTCTACGAGCAGTACTTC. The chain joins TRBV28 to TRBJ2-7; D not resolved. The CDR3 spans 11 residues. From germline, CDR1 is MDHEN and CDR2 SYDVKM. V dropped 6 bases and J dropped 3 bases, with 6 bases sitting between them.

The rearrangement links TRBV14 to TRBJ2-1; a possible D gene is TRBD2 (7 bases). CDR1 and CDR2 from the germline V gene are SGHDN and FVKESK. CDR3 length equals 16 residues. The V and J ends lost 4 bases and 5 bases respectively, with 18 bases between them. The CDR3 loop is CASSRGGSGVHNEQFF. CDR3 nucleotide sequence: TGTGCCAGCAGCCGGGGGGGCTCTGGGGTTCACAATGAGCAGTTCTTC.

This clonotype was seen once. The conserved phenylalanine or tryptophan is not found at the CDR3 terminus, so this likely reflects a read error. The CDR3 spells CASSQVDRWGTEAFC. CDR3 bases: TGTGCCAGCAGCCAAGTGGACAGGTGGGGGACTGAAGCTTTCTGT. The gene calls are TRBV4-2 and TRBJ1-1, with 7 bases lining up with TRBD1. The V gene end was trimmed by 1 base and the J gene end by 5 bases; junction bases not matched to a gene: 7. The germline CDR1 and CDR2 sequences are LGHNA and YNFKEQ. This CDR3 region has 15 residues.